One and the same sample provided the 16 T cell receptor beta chains below, sequenced in a study of T cells in localized non-small cell lung cancer. The protocol was immunoSEQ multiplex PCR, while the TCRdb copy is restricted to in-frame clones and leaves out a portion. This repertoire shows around 64,000 clones, roughly 81% found once; its top ten account for just over 4.5%. The source material was PBMCs, sampled before any cancer treatment. The receptors come from a man between 40 and 70 years old with stage II lung adenocarcinoma.

The chain is built from TRBV5-8 and TRBJ1-2; D is undetermined. CDR1 SGHTS and CDR2 YDEGEE come from the germline V gene. The CDR3 spans 17 residues. Between the trimmed V and J ends, which lost 10 bases and 2 bases, there was a span of 27 bases. The CDR3: CARPAIPFGPVNYGYTF. Here the CDR3 DNA reads TGTGCCCGCCCTGCAATCCCCTTTGGGCCTGTGAACTATGGCTACACCTTC. Filled out from reference TRBV5-8 and TRBJ1-2, the complete variable domain reads EAGVTQSPTHLIKTRGQQATLRCSPISGHTSVYWYQQALGLGLQFLLWYDEGEERNRGNFPPRFSGRQFPNYSSELNVNALELEDSALYLCARPAIPFGPVNYGYTFGSGTRLTVV.

This clone was seen once. The V and J genes are TRBV10-3 and TRBJ2-3; D gene ambiguous. V dropped 7 bases and J dropped 0 bases, with 17 bases sitting between them. This CDR3 contains 16 residues. CDR1 is ENHRY, CDR2 SYGVKD, per germline. The CDR3 nucleotides are TGTGCCATCACCCAAGGGATTTCCTACAGCACAGATACGCAGTATTTT. This sequence encodes CAITQGISYSTDTQYF.

The chain uses TRBV18 and TRBJ1-1; D not certain. Trimming removed 3 bases at V and 0 bases at J, with 11 bases between. The CDR3 length is 15 residues. CDR1 is KGHSH and CDR2 is LQKENI in the germline V gene. This CDR3 reads CASSPRRSLNTEAFF. Written as DNA, the CDR3 is TGTGCCAGCTCACCTAGGCGCTCATTGAACACTGAAGCTTTCTTT. Full variable domain (rest looked up from reference TRBV18 and TRBJ1-1): NAGVMQNPRHLVRRRGQEARLRCSPMKGHSHVYWYRQLPEEGLKFMVYLQKENIIDESGMPKERFSAEFPKEGPSILRIQQVVRGDSAAYFCASSPRRSLNTEAFFGQGTRLTVV.

V gene TRBV6-1 combines with J gene TRBJ2-7, with a tentative D call TRBD1 (5 bases). Germline assignment: CDR1 MNHNS and CDR2 SASEGT. The CDR3 length is 15 residues. Trimming removed 0 bases from V and 3 bases from J, with 12 bases in between. CDR3 coding DNA: TGTGCCAGCAGTGAAGCTGGAGTTACAGGCTACGAGCAGTACTTC. Translating gives CASSEAGVTGYEQYF.

The chain has TRBV5-1 and TRBJ2-5; TRBD2 aligns across 9 bases. V gave up 6 bases and J gave up 5 bases; unmatched junction bases: 17. Germline-derived CDR1 and CDR2 are SGHRS and YFSETQ. The CDR3 has 17 residues. The CDR3 spells CASTLPLDSGSGETQYF. In DNA, the CDR3 is TGCGCCAGCACCCTCCCCCTAGATAGCGGGAGTGGTGAGACCCAGTACTTC.

The V call is TRBV27, the J call TRBJ1-2; D not certain. The CDR3 has 13 amino acids. V was clipped by 0 bases and J by 3 bases, with 5 bases between them. Germline assignment: CDR1 MNHEY and CDR2 SMNVEV (reference sequence). CDR3 sequence: CASSLSEYYGYTF. The CDR3 nucleotides are TGTGCCAGCAGTTTATCTGAATACTATGGCTACACCTTC.

V gene TRBV19 combines with J gene TRBJ1-2, with 9 nucleotides matching TRBD1. There are 12 residues in the CDR3. CDR1 is LNHDA and CDR2 is SQIVND in the germline V gene (reference sequence). V lost 11 bases and J lost 7; bases outside the gene matches: 8. In DNA form, the CDR3 reads TGTGCCGTTCGGGACAGGGCTTTTGGCTACACCTTC. Translated, it gives CAVRDRAFGYTF.

The chain carries TRBV28 and TRBJ1-5; D perhaps matches TRBD1 (5 bases). CDR1 is MDHEN and CDR2 is SYDVKM in the germline V gene. The CDR3 has 12 residues. CDR3 coding DNA: TGTGCGACCTGGGGCGGCAATCAGCCCCAGCATTTT. It codes for CATWGGNQPQHF.

The J gene is TRBJ1-5, the V gene TRBV5-5; unclear D gene. The CDR3 consists of 16 residues. V was clipped by 2 bases and J by 0 bases, with 12 bases between them. Germline-derived CDR1 and CDR2 are SGHKS and YYEKEE (reference sequence). CDR3 bases: TGTGCCAGCAGCTTAAACGGCGGCCATAGCAATCAGCCCCAGCATTTT. It yields the protein CASSLNGGHSNQPQHF.

This rearrangement joins TRBV5-1 to TRBJ2-3, with a tentative D call TRBD2 (5 bases). This CDR3 comprises 15 residues. Germline lookup yields CDR1 SGHRS and CDR2 YFSETQ. The V gene lost 0 bases and the J gene lost 5 bases, with 13 bases spanning the gap. The CDR3 region is CASSLAGREGDTQYF. The CDR3, as DNA: TGCGCCAGCAGCTTGGCGGGGAGAGAAGGAGATACGCAGTATTTT.

The chain combines TRBV25-1 with TRBJ1-4; D unclear. This CDR3 is built from 15 residues. With 2 bases removed from V and 2 bases from J, the gap between germline ends came to 9 bases. Germline lookup yields CDR1 MGHDK and CDR2 SYGVNS. The CDR3 here is CASSEGQVTNEKLFF. CDR3 in DNA: TGTGCCAGCAGTGAAGGGCAGGTTACTAATGAAAAACTGTTTTTT.

The chain is built from TRBV19 and TRBJ1-1; TRBD1 is a possible D gene (6 bases). Germline CDR1 and CDR2: LNHDA and SQIVND (reference sequence). The V gene lost 6 bases and the J gene lost 8 bases, with 19 bases spanning the gap. The CDR3 runs to 14 residues. For the CDR3, the DNA is TGTGCCAGTAGGGGGCCCCGCTCCGGGACAGAAGCTTTCTTT. Its translation is CASRGPRSGTEAFF.

The gene calls are TRBV27 and TRBJ1-1; 7 nucleotides align to TRBD1. Per germline, CDR1 MNHEY and CDR2 SMNVEV (reference sequence). The CDR3 is 15 residues long. With V trimmed by 3 bases and J by 4 bases, 8 bases remained unmatched. The CDR3 DNA sequence: TGTGCCAGCAGTTTGCAGGGGGTCGTAGGCACTGAAGCTTTCTTT. This codes for CASSLQGVVGTEAFF.

The V and J genes are TRBV7-9 and TRBJ2-7, with a weak D call TRBD2 (5 bases). The CDR3 totals 13 residues. V lost 2 bases, J lost 2 bases, and 7 bases lay in between. From germline, CDR1 is SEHNR and CDR2 FQNEAQ (reference sequence). The CDR3 protein is CASSLRETYEQYF. CDR3 nucleotides: TGTGCCAGCAGCTTAAGGGAGACCTACGAGCAGTACTTC.

This chain joins TRBV9 and TRBJ2-7, with 8 bases matching TRBD1. The CDR3 consists of 15 residues. CDR1 and CDR2 (germline): SGDLS, YYNGEE. V gave up 0 bases and J gave up 5 bases; unmatched junction bases: 7. The CDR3 DNA follows: TGTGCCAGCAGCGTAGCGAACAGGGGGTTCGACGAGCAGTACTTC. Amino acids: CASSVANRGFDEQYF.

This clone was found a few times. The chain joins TRBV10-2 to TRBJ1-1; possibly TRBD1 for D (6 bases). Germline assignment: CDR1 WSHSY and CDR2 SAAADI. The CDR3 runs to 13 residues. Between the trimmed V and J ends, which lost 6 bases and 3 bases, there was a span of 11 bases. CDR3 in DNA: TGCGCCAGCAGCCGGGACACCTACACTGAAGCTTTCTTT. Protein: CASSRDTYTEAFF.